Below, 17 T cell receptor beta chains from the same sample are listed, as sequenced in a study of T cell responses to AZD1222 COVID-19 vaccine. The assay was immunoSEQ multiplex PCR, and TCRdb's table has in-frame clones only and misses some. The table has some 130,000 clones, approximately 94% seen once. The material sequenced was peripheral blood, taken on day 0 of AZD1222 vaccination. The receptors stem from an adult in good health.

This clone was seen only once. The V gene is TRBV7-9, the J gene TRBJ1-4; possibly TRBD1 for D (5 bases). Looked up from germline, CDR1 is SEHNR and CDR2 is FQNEAQ (reference sequence). This CDR3 spans 11 amino acids. V was cut by 10 bases and J by 6 bases, with 9 bases left in between. This CDR3 is CAIGTDEKLFF. DNA of the CDR3: TGTGCCATCGGGACGGATGAAAAACTGTTTTTT.

The chain recombines TRBV7-3 with TRBJ2-1; D is perhaps TRBD1 (5 bases). Germline V gene data show CDR1 as SGHTA and CDR2 as FQGTGA. CDR3 length: 13 amino acids. V was pared by 4 bases and J by 8 bases, with 12 bases between. CDR3 residues: CASSSSGSDEQFF. In nucleotides, the CDR3 is TGTGCCAGCAGCTCGTCAGGGTCGGATGAGCAGTTCTTC. Full variable domain (outside the CDR3, taken from reference TRBV7-3 and TRBJ2-1): GAGVSQTPSNKVTEKGKYVELRCDPISGHTALYWYRQSLGQGPEFLIYFQGTGAADDSGLPNDRFFAVRPEGSVSTLKIQRTERGDSAVYLCASSSSGSDEQFFGPGTRLTVL.

In its sample, this clone was seen once. The rearrangement joins TRBV3-1 (or the pseudogene TRBV3-2) to TRBJ2-3; a possible D gene is TRBD2 (6 bases). The V and J ends lost 4 bases and 2 bases respectively, with 19 bases between them. This CDR3 is 17 amino acids long. Germline-derived CDR1 and CDR2 are LGHDT and YNNKEL (reference sequence). The CDR3 sequence is CASSPQGGVPHTDTQYF. The CDR3 nucleotides are TGTGCCAGCAGCCCCCAGGGCGGGGTTCCCCACACAGATACGCAGTATTTT.

The gene calls are TRBV7-2 and TRBJ2-4; D perhaps matches TRBD2 (6 bases). CDR1 and CDR2 (germline): SGHTA, FQGNSA. V was clipped by 5 bases and J by 1 base, with 6 bases between them. This CDR3 is 13 amino acids long. CDR3 in amino acids: CASSGGAKNIQYF. As DNA, the CDR3 is TGTGCCAGCAGCGGGGGGGCCAAAAACATTCAGTACTTC.

This chain connects TRBV10-3 to TRBJ1-1; D remains unclear. The CDR3 runs to 11 residues. Trimming shortened V by 2 bases and J by 5 bases, and 3 bases separated the two germline ends. Looked up from germline, CDR1 is ENHRY and CDR2 is SYGVKD. CDR3 in DNA: TGTGCCATCAGTGAGAAAACTGAAGCTTTCTTT. Translating it yields CAISEKTEAFF.

The CDR3 sequence: CASSKGLSEAFF. The CDR3 nucleotides are TGCGCCAGCAGCAAGGGATTATCTGAAGCTTTCTTT. The genes are TRBV5-1 and TRBJ1-1, with D hard to call. V lost 4 bases and J lost 6, with 10 bases in between. CDR1 is SGHRS, CDR2 YFSETQ, per germline. The CDR3 covers 12 residues.

J is TRBJ2-5 and V is TRBV27; weak D call: TRBD2 (6 bases). This CDR3 region has 16 residues. Germline-derived CDR1 and CDR2 are MNHEY and SMNVEV (reference sequence). V shed 0 bases and J shed 3 bases, with 14 bases lying between them. Here the CDR3 DNA reads TGTGCCAGCAGTTTATCTAACGCCCCGGGAGAAGAGACCCAGTACTTC. Translated: CASSLSNAPGEETQYF.

The chain is built from TRBV7-9 and TRBJ1-1; D is unresolved. The germline gives CDR1 SEHNR, CDR2 FQNEAQ (reference sequence). The CDR3 has 13 amino acids. V lost 0 bases and J 1 base, leaving 3 bases between the germline ends. The CDR3 sequence: CASSLAGNTEAFF. Here the CDR3 DNA reads TGTGCCAGCAGCTTAGCAGGGAACACTGAAGCTTTCTTT.

The chain carries TRBV6-5 and TRBJ1-1; no definite D call. The length of the CDR3 is 12 residues. The V gene's germline CDR1 is MNHEY and CDR2 SVGAGI. V was pared by 7 bases and J by 6 bases, with 12 bases between. CDR3 in amino acids: CASTSRGSEAFF. DNA of the CDR3: TGTGCCAGCACCTCTCGGGGATCTGAAGCTTTCTTT.

The chain combines TRBV9 with TRBJ1-3, with D possibly matching TRBD1 (6 bases). The V gene lost 0 bases and the J gene lost 0 bases, with 13 bases spanning the gap. The CDR3 length is 17 residues. CDR1 is SGDLS, CDR2 YYNGEE, per germline. CDR3 bases: TGTGCCAGCAGCGTAGGAGATGGGGGCTTCTCTGGAAACACCATATATTTT. It encodes CASSVGDGGFSGNTIYF.

V gene TRBV28 combines with J gene TRBJ1-3; no clear D. CDR3 length equals 15 residues. Deletions cut 4 bases from V and 4 bases from J, with 14 bases between. CDR1 MDHEN and CDR2 SYDVKM come from the germline V gene. CDR3 sequence (DNA): TGTGCCAGCAGTTCGCCGGGGAGTATGGGAAACACCATATATTTT. Amino acids: CASSSPGSMGNTIYF. The full variable domain, with the rest looked up from reference TRBV28 and TRBJ1-3, is DVKVTQSSRYLVKRTGEKVFLECVQDMDHENMFWYRQDPGLGLRLIYFSYDVKMKEKGDIPEGYSVSREKKERFSLILESASTNQTSMYLCASSSPGSMGNTIYFGEGSWLTVV.

This sequence joins TRBV11-3 and TRBJ2-2; 9 bases map to TRBD1. V shed 2 bases, J shed 6 bases, and the junction held 4 bases outside the gene matches. The V gene's germline CDR1 is SGHNT and CDR2 YENEEA. The CDR3 loop spans 15 amino acids. CDR3 loop: CASSLQGQGSGELFF. In DNA, the CDR3 is TGTGCCAGCAGCTTACAGGGACAGGGTTCCGGGGAGCTGTTTTTT.

This clone was observed a single time. The CDR3: CASSKALPGSAHEQYF. In nucleotides, the CDR3 is TGTGCCAGCAGCAAAGCGCTCCCCGGGAGTGCGCACGAGCAGTACTTC. The chain couples TRBV21-1 to TRBJ2-7; the table names TRBD2, a call not compared with the DNA. TRBV21-1 is a listed pseudogene. The CDR3 runs to 16 residues.

The chain uses TRBV5-1 and TRBJ2-3; 9 nucleotides match TRBD1. The V segment lost 5 bases and the J segment 4 bases; nucleotides outside the gene matches: 5. The CDR3 sequence is 14 residues long. Germline V gene lookup returns CDR1 SGHRS and CDR2 YFSETQ. CDR3 region: CASSGQGIADTQYF. DNA of the CDR3: TGCGCCAGCAGTGGACAGGGGATAGCAGATACGCAGTATTTT.

V gene TRBV28 combines with J gene TRBJ1-1; 7 positions agree with TRBD1. V shed 7 bases, J shed 0 bases, and the junction held 5 bases outside the gene matches. Germline V gives CDR1 MDHEN, CDR2 SYDVKM. There are 14 residues in the CDR3. The CDR3 DNA is TGTGCCAGCAAATCAGGGGGAATGAACACTGAAGCTTTCTTT. Encoded protein: CASKSGGMNTEAFF.

This chain connects TRBV28 to TRBJ2-7; 12 bases map to TRBD2. J gave up 5 bases and V 5 bases, and 4 bases lay outside the gene matches. The germline gives CDR1 MDHEN, CDR2 SYDVKM. The CDR3 consists of 14 residues. For the CDR3, the DNA is TGTGCCAGCAGTCGACTAGCGGGAGCGAACGAGCAGTACTTC. Protein product: CASSRLAGANEQYF. The full variable domain, its missing parts supplied by reference TRBV28 and TRBJ2-7, is DVKVTQSSRYLVKRTGEKVFLECVQDMDHENMFWYRQDPGLGLRLIYFSYDVKMKEKGDIPEGYSVSREKKERFSLILESASTNQTSMYLCASSRLAGANEQYFGPGTRLTVT.

V and J are TRBV9 and TRBJ1-3, with unresolved D. The V gene's germline CDR1 is SGDLS and CDR2 YYNGEE. Deletions cut 0 bases from V and 3 bases from J, with 10 bases between. The CDR3 has 15 residues. Written as DNA, the CDR3 is TGTGCCAGCAGCGTAGCTGGAGGTGGTGGAAACACCATATATTTT. It is translated as CASSVAGGGGNTIYF.